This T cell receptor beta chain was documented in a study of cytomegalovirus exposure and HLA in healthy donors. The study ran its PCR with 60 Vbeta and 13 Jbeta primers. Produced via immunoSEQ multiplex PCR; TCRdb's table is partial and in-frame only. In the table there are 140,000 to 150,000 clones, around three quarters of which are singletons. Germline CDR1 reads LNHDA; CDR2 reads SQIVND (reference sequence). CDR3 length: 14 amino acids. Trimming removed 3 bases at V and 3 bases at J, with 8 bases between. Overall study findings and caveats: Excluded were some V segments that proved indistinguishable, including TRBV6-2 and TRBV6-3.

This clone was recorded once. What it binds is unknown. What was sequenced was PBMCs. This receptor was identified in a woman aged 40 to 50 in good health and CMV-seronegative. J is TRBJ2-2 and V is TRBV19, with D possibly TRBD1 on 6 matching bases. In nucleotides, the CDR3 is TGTGCCAGTAGTATGACAGGAGACACCGGGGAGCTGTTTTTT. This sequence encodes CASSMTGDTGELFF.